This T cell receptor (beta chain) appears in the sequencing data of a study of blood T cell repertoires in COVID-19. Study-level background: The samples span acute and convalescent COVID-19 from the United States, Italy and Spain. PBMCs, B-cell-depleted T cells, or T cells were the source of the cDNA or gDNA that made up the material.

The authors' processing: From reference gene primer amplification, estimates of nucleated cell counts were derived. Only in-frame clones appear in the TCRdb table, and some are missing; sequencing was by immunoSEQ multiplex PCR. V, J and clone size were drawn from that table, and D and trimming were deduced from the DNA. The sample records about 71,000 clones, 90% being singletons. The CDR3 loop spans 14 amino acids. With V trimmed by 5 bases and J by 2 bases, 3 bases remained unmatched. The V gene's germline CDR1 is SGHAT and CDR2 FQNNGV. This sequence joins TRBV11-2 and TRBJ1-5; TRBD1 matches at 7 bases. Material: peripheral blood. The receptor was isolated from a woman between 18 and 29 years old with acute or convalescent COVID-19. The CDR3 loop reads CASSPGGGNQPQHF. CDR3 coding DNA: TGTGCCAGCAGCCCAGGGGGTGGCAATCAGCCCCAGCATTTT.